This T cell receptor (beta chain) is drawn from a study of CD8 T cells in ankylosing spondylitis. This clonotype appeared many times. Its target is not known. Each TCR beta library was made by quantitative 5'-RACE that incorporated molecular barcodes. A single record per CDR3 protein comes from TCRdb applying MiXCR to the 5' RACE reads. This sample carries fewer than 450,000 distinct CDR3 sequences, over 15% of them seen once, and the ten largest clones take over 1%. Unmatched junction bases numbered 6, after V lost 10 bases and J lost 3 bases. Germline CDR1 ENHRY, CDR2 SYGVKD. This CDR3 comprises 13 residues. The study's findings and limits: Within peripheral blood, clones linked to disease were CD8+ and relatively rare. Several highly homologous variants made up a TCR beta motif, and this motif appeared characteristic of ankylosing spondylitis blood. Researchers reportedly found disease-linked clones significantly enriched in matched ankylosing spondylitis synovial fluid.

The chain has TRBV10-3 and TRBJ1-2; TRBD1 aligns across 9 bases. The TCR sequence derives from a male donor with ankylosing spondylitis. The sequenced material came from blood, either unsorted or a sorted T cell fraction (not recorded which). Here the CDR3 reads CATSGQGDYGYTF. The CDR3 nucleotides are TGTGCCACCTCGGGACAGGGAGACTATGGCTACACCTTC.